The next 19 T cell receptor beta chains were all read from a single sample in a study of blood T cell repertoires in COVID-19. Measured with immunoSEQ multiplex PCR; TCRdb has only the in-frame clones, and not every one. The table includes 100,000 to 120,000 clones, around 81% detected once. Input material: peripheral blood. These receptors were taken from a woman aged 70-85 years with acute or convalescent COVID-19.

The chain recombines TRBV2 with TRBJ1-5; D is unclear. Trimming removed 1 base from V and 0 bases from J, with 4 bases in between. The CDR3 loop spans 14 amino acids. Germline CDR1 reads SNHLY; CDR2 reads FYNNEI. CDR3 loop: CASSEVNSNQPQHF. The CDR3 coding sequence is TGTGCCAGCAGTGAAGTTAATAGCAATCAGCCCCAGCATTTT.

The genes are TRBV28 and TRBJ2-7; TRBD2 matches at 8 bases. Germline values: CDR1 MDHEN, CDR2 SYDVKM. The junction had 16 bases not matched to a gene; V was cut back by 3 bases and J by 6 bases. This CDR3 region has 17 residues. CDR3: CASSFPSPLSGTIEQYF. The CDR3 DNA sequence: TGTGCCAGCAGTTTCCCGAGCCCTCTTAGCGGGACTATCGAGCAGTACTTC.

The V call is TRBV5-1, the J call TRBJ2-1, with 8 bases that match TRBD1. Germline V gene lookup returns CDR1 SGHRS and CDR2 YFSETQ. CDR3 length: 13 amino acids. Trimming cost V 4 bases and J 8 bases; bases outside gene matches: 5. The CDR3 DNA is TGCGCCAGCAGCACCGGACAGGGCCATGAGCAGTTCTTC. Protein product: CASSTGQGHEQFF.

This clone was seen only once. This chain joins TRBV5-5 and TRBJ1-1, with D perhaps matching TRBD1 (6 bases). Trimming pared 6 bases from V and 1 base from J, leaving 16 bases between. CDR1 and CDR2 (germline): SGHKS, YYEKEE (reference sequence). The CDR3 is 15 residues long. In DNA, the CDR3 is TGTGCCAGCACTTTTCAACAGGGTGGGAACACTGAAGCTTTCTTT. Its protein is CASTFQQGGNTEAFF.

V is TRBV7-9 and J is TRBJ2-3, with a possible D match to TRBD2 (6 bases). CDR3 length: 16 residues. Germline V gene sequence: CDR1 SEHNR, CDR2 FQNEAQ (reference sequence). Trimming took off 2 bases at V and 2 bases at J, with 14 bases between the two ends. CDR3 amino acids: CASSLRTTGPTDTQYF. CDR3 nucleotides: TGTGCCAGCAGCTTAAGGACTACGGGCCCCACAGATACGCAGTATTTT.

V gene TRBV28 combines with J gene TRBJ2-2; tentatively, D is TRBD2 (6 bases). Trimming took 8 bases from V and 6 from J, leaving 16 bases between them. This CDR3 contains 14 residues. Germline CDR1 MDHEN, CDR2 SYDVKM. The chain's CDR3 is CASLPLGGAGELFF. The CDR3 DNA is TGTGCCAGCCTTCCCCTGGGGGGTGCCGGGGAGCTGTTTTTT.

This clone was recorded once. The chain combines TRBV7-6 with TRBJ2-5; D possibly corresponds to TRBD1 (6 bases). This CDR3 contains 15 residues. In germline, CDR1 is SGHVS, CDR2 FNYEAQ. V was pared by 0 bases and J by 5 bases, with 13 bases between. The CDR3, as DNA: TGTGCCAGCAGCTTAGCACAGGGACGACGGGAGACCCAGTACTTC. It is translated as CASSLAQGRRETQYF.

The CDR3 protein is CASSGTGTGYEQYF. CDR3 DNA sequence: TGTGCCAGTAGCGGCACCGGGACAGGCTACGAGCAGTACTTC. The chain joins TRBV19 to TRBJ2-7; 8 nucleotides align to TRBD1. J gave up 3 bases and V 6 bases, and 7 bases lay outside the gene matches. Germline CDR1 LNHDA, CDR2 SQIVND (reference sequence). The CDR3 extends over 14 amino acids.

V is TRBV27 and J is TRBJ1-1; D is uncertain. This CDR3 has 13 amino acids. V was clipped by 5 bases and J by 6 bases, with 13 bases between them. The germline CDR1 and CDR2 sequences are MNHEY and SMNVEV (reference sequence). The CDR3 DNA is TGTGCCAGCAGTCCACACGCCCCTCCTGAAGCTTTCTTT. It specifies CASSPHAPPEAFF.

This chain joins TRBV29-1 and TRBJ2-7, with TRBD1 as a possible D gene (6 bases). This CDR3 contains 11 residues. Trimming shortened V by 6 bases and J by 12 bases, and 18 bases separated the two germline ends. Germline CDR1 SQVTM, CDR2 ANQGSEA. The CDR3 loop reads CSVVLGAIRYF. The CDR3 DNA sequence: TGCAGCGTGGTCCTGGGGGCAATTCGGTACTTC.

V gene TRBV29-1 combines with J gene TRBJ2-1; 9 positions match TRBD2. V gave up 6 bases and J gave up 8 bases; unmatched junction bases: 11. The V gene's germline CDR1 is SQVTM and CDR2 ANQGSEA. This CDR3 contains 14 residues. CDR3 loop: CSVGTAGGRYEQFF. Here the CDR3 DNA reads TGCAGCGTCGGTACAGCGGGGGGCAGGTATGAGCAGTTCTTC.

The chain carries TRBV12-3 or TRBV12-4 and TRBJ1-3; D unresolved. V gave up 5 bases and J gave up 3 bases, with 8 bases separating them. The CDR3 covers 13 residues. The CDR3 region is CASSPQVGNTIYF. CDR3 coding DNA: TGTGCCAGCAGTCCCCAGGTTGGAAACACCATATATTTT.

In its sample, this clone was seen a few times. V usage is TRBV15 and J usage is TRBJ1-2, with 10 bases aligning to TRBD1. Germline values: CDR1 LNHNV, CDR2 YYDKDF (reference sequence). V was clipped by 6 bases and J by 2 bases; unmatched bases: 6. CDR3 length: 15 amino acids. The DNA of the CDR3 is TGTGCCACCAGGGGGGACAGGGGAATAAACTATGGCTACACCTTC. It encodes CATRGDRGINYGYTF. Full variable domain (remainder filled in from reference TRBV15 and TRBJ1-2): DAMVIQNPRYQVTQFGKPVTLSCSQTLNHNVMYWYQQKSSQAPKLLFHYYDKDFNNEADTPDNFQSRRPNTSFCFLDIRSPGLGDTAMYLCATRGDRGINYGYTFGSGTRLTVV.

The rearrangement joins TRBV7-2 to TRBJ1-5; 9 bases align to TRBD1. The germline V gene has CDR1 SGHTA and CDR2 FQGNSA. V lost 5 bases and J lost 6; bases outside the gene matches: 8. The CDR3 covers 15 residues. Written as DNA, the CDR3 is TGTGCCAGCAGCGTCGGGACAGGGTTCTCTCAGCCCCAGCATTTT. This codes for CASSVGTGFSQPQHF. Full variable domain (outside the CDR3, taken from reference TRBV7-2 and TRBJ1-5): GAGVSQSPSNKVTEKGKDVELRCDPISGHTALYWYRQSLGQGLEFLIYFQGNSAPDKSGLPSDRFSAERTGGSVSTLTIQRTQQEDSAVYLCASSVGTGFSQPQHFGDGTRLSIL.

V gene TRBV20-1 combines with J gene TRBJ2-3; TRBD2 matches at 9 bases. Unmatched junction bases numbered 12, after V lost 3 bases and J lost 8 bases. Germline V gene data show CDR1 as DFQATT and CDR2 as SNEGSKA (reference sequence). The CDR3 is 15 amino acids. CDR3 protein: CSASPQSGGLGTQYF. The DNA of the CDR3 is TGCAGTGCTAGTCCTCAGAGCGGGGGGTTGGGTACGCAGTATTTT.

The rearrangement uses TRBV20-1 and TRBJ1-4; D may be TRBD1 (5 bases). The CDR3 spans 12 residues. Trimming pared 3 bases from V and 6 bases from J, leaving 8 bases between. Germline CDR1 reads DFQATT; CDR2 reads SNEGSKA (reference sequence). CDR3 residues: CSASIRDEKLFF. CDR3 in DNA: TGCAGTGCTAGTATCAGGGATGAAAAACTGTTTTTT.

The chain links TRBV7-2 to TRBJ1-5; no firm D call. The CDR3 is 14 residues long. CDR1 and CDR2 (germline): SGHTA, FQGNSA. V lost 1 base and J lost 11, with 15 bases in between. CDR3 sequence: CASSLVLAGAAQHF. In DNA, the CDR3 is TGTGCCAGCAGCTTAGTGTTGGCCGGAGCAGCCCAGCATTTT.

As DNA, the CDR3 is TGCAGCGTTGACGGCGGGGATACGCAGTATTTT. It specifies CSVDGGDTQYF. The chain joins TRBV29-1 to TRBJ2-3, with D tentatively TRBD2 (5 bases). The CDR3 sequence is 11 residues long. Between the trimmed V and J ends, which lost 3 bases and 6 bases, there was a span of 7 bases. CDR1 and CDR2 (germline): SQVTM, ANQGSEA.

The chain carries TRBV7-8 and TRBJ2-7, with 8 nucleotides matching TRBD1. The V segment lost 5 bases and the J segment 0 bases; nucleotides outside the gene matches: 9. Germline values: CDR1 SGHVS, CDR2 FQNEAQ. The CDR3 runs 16 residues. The CDR3 coding sequence is TGTGCCAGCAGCCCCAGACAGGGGACATACTCCTACGAGCAGTACTTC. This encodes CASSPRQGTYSYEQYF.